This T cell receptor (beta chain) was recorded in a study of blood T cell repertoires in COVID-19. Looking at the study overall: The study drew acute and convalescent COVID-19 samples from the United States, Italy and Spain. From T cells, B-cell-depleted T cells, or PBMCs came the material, which was cDNA or gDNA.

Original analysis: Reference gene primer amplification gave nucleated cell count estimates. Sequencing was performed with immunoSEQ multiplex PCR; in TCRdb, only in-frame clones are kept and a portion is missing. The D gene and trimming were derived from the DNA, and the V and J assignments and clone size from that table. The sample records approximately 210,000 clones, approximately 80% being singletons. Germline V lookup: CDR1 SGHRS, CDR2 YFSETQ. The CDR3 consists of 15 residues. V lost 5 bases and J lost 2; bases outside the gene matches: 9. This clone was detected a few times. This study enrolled people aged 18 to 89 from about two dozen US geographic areas.

V usage is TRBV5-1 and J usage is TRBJ2-7; 8 bases are a match to TRBD1. Sequencing input: PBMCs or T cells enriched from blood (not recorded which). This clonotype originated in a woman aged 45-59 years with acute COVID-19. CDR3 DNA sequence: TGCGCCAGCAGAGATCTCCGGACAGGGACCTACGAGCAGTACTTC. It is translated as CASRDLRTGTYEQYF. The variable domain in full, completed from reference TRBV5-1 and TRBJ2-7, reads KAGVTQTPRYLIKTRGQQVTLSCSPISGHRSVSWYQQTPGQGLQFLFEYFSETQRNKGNFPGRFSGRQFSNSRSEMNVSTLELGDSALYLCASRDLRTGTYEQYFGPGTRLTVT.